A single sample gave rise to the 20 T cell receptor beta chains below, sequenced in a study of T cells after yellow fever vaccination. Using its own MiXCR run on the 5' RACE reads, TCRdb lists one record per CDR3 protein. The table has about 210,000 distinct CDR3 sequences, 6.5% to 7.5% seen once. The starting material was CD4+ T cells sorted from PBMCs, obtained on the day of the yellow fever booster vaccination. These receptors originate from a man aged 25-40 years who received the YFV17D yellow fever vaccine.

This clonotype was found a few times. The chain combines TRBV7-2 with TRBJ2-7, with 10 bases aligning to TRBD2. The J segment lost 2 bases and the V segment lost 5 bases, leaving 12 bases of the junction unmatched. This CDR3 spans 17 amino acids. The germline CDR1 and CDR2 sequences are SGHTA and FQGNSA. DNA for the CDR3: TGTGCCAGCAGCCGCATGGGAGGCCTAGCGGGGGCCTACGAGCAGTACTTC. Translation gives CASSRMGGLAGAYEQYF.

This clonotype was counted at least ten times. The rearrangement uses TRBV15 and TRBJ2-3, with D perhaps being TRBD1 or TRBD2 (5 bases each). Trimming stripped 1 base from V and 2 bases from J, with 13 bases between. Germline assignment: CDR1 LNHNV and CDR2 YYDKDF (reference sequence). The CDR3 has 16 residues. In DNA form, the CDR3 reads TGTGCCACCAGCAGAGTCGGGGTAGGGGTCACAGATACGCAGTATTTT. It encodes CATSRVGVGVTDTQYF.

This chain uses TRBV2 with TRBJ1-2, with 9 bases matching TRBD1. Losses at the gene ends were 5 bases for V and 10 bases for J; bases not matched to a gene: 11. The CDR3 extends over 14 amino acids. Germline V lookup: CDR1 SNHLY, CDR2 FYNNEI. In DNA, the CDR3 is TGTGCCAGCAGTACAAATCCGGGACAGGGAGCCTACACCTTC. Translating gives CASSTNPGQGAYTF.

This clonotype showed up just a few times. This chain uses TRBV24-1 with TRBJ2-2, with D possibly TRBD1 on 6 matching bases. CDR1 and CDR2 (germline): KGHDR, SFDVKD. This CDR3 spans 14 amino acids. The germline V and J ends were trimmed by 5 bases and 3 bases, with 9 bases remaining between them. CDR3 region: CATSAGQYTGELFF. CDR3 bases: TGTGCCACCAGTGCTGGACAGTACACCGGGGAGCTGTTTTTT.

This clonotype came up a few times. The V gene is TRBV3-1, the J gene TRBJ1-2, with D unresolved. Germline V gives CDR1 LGHDT, CDR2 YNNKEL (reference sequence). Trimming left V 1 base short and J 0 bases short, with 9 bases between. This CDR3 has 15 amino acids. The chain's CDR3 is CASSQVPTANYGYTF. The CDR3 bases are TGTGCCAGCAGCCAAGTCCCCACAGCTAACTATGGCTACACCTTC.

This clonotype was recorded at least ten times. CDR3 nucleotide sequence: TGTGCCAGCCTATTTAGCGGAAGCTCCTACGAGCAGTACTTC. This sequence encodes CASLFSGSSYEQYF. The rearrangement uses TRBV6-1 and TRBJ2-7; TRBD2 is a possible D gene (6 bases). CDR3 length equals 14 residues. From germline, CDR1 is MNHNS and CDR2 SASEGT. The V end lost 8 bases, the J end lost 0 bases, and 14 bases lay between the germline ends.

This clonotype was recorded a few times. The gene calls are TRBV5-1 and TRBJ2-7; 9 nucleotides line up with TRBD2. J lost 0 bases, V lost 0 bases, and 16 bases had no gene match. The CDR3 covers 20 residues. Germline loops: CDR1 SGHRS, CDR2 YFSETQ. The CDR3 nucleotides read TGCGCCAGCAGCTTGGCCTTTGAGGGGGCACTAGCGGGTCCCTCCTACGAGCAGTACTTC. It is translated as CASSLAFEGALAGPSYEQYF.

The sample holds many counts of this clonotype. V usage is TRBV3-1 and J usage is TRBJ2-1, with D hard to call. The CDR3 totals 12 residues. The germline V and J ends were trimmed by 1 base and 6 bases, with 4 bases remaining between them. Germline V gene data show CDR1 as LGHDT and CDR2 as YNNKEL (reference sequence). CDR3 bases: TGTGCCAGCAGCCAAGTCTCCAATGAGCAGTTCTTC. It codes for CASSQVSNEQFF.

This chain connects TRBV25-1 to TRBJ2-5, with D perhaps being TRBD1 or TRBD2 (5 bases each). From germline, CDR1 is MGHDK and CDR2 SYGVNS. CDR3 length: 15 residues. V lost 8 bases to trimming and J lost 1 base, with 17 bases between them. CDR3 region: CASGRRGSAQETQYF. The CDR3 nucleotides read TGTGCCAGCGGTCGACGGGGCAGCGCCCAAGAGACCCAGTACTTC.

This clonotype was seen many times. The chain employs TRBV24-1 and TRBJ1-2; a weak D match, TRBD1 (6 bases). This CDR3 has 15 amino acids. Trimming took off 5 bases at V and 7 bases at J, with 19 bases between the two ends. The germline V gene has CDR1 KGHDR and CDR2 SFDVKD. In nucleotides, the CDR3 is TGTGCCACCAGTGCCAATAAAGGGGGGAATCTTGGCTACACCTTC. It translates to CATSANKGGNLGYTF.

The chain employs TRBV10-3 and TRBJ2-1; 10 bases are shared with TRBD2. CDR3 length: 16 amino acids. Germline CDR1 reads ENHRY; CDR2 reads SYGVKD. Losses at the gene ends were 0 bases for V and 6 bases for J; bases not matched to a gene: 5. This chain's CDR3 is CAISESTSGPSNEQFF. The DNA of the CDR3 is TGTGCCATCAGTGAGTCGACTAGCGGGCCGTCCAATGAGCAGTTCTTC.

This clonotype was counted many times. The chain links TRBV7-2 to TRBJ2-7; D unclear. The ends were cut back, 5 bases at V and 5 bases at J, with 10 bases in the middle. Per germline, CDR1 SGHTA and CDR2 FQGNSA. This CDR3 is built from 12 residues. The CDR3 coding sequence is TGTGCCAGCAGCCCCACCCGAGACGAGCAGTACTTC. Translated, it gives CASSPTRDEQYF.

This clonotype was seen more than once but under ten times. The chain combines TRBV19 with TRBJ2-1, with 8 bases lining up with TRBD1. Unmatched junction bases numbered 9, after V lost 5 bases and J lost 6 bases. The length of the CDR3 is 15 residues. Germline CDR1 and CDR2: LNHDA and SQIVND (reference sequence). Here the CDR3 DNA reads TGTGCCAGTAGTCCCGACAGGGGAAGGGGCAATGAGCAGTTCTTC. Protein sequence: CASSPDRGRGNEQFF. Drawing the rest from reference TRBV19 and TRBJ2-1, the complete variable domain is DGGITQSPKYLFRKEGQNVTLSCEQNLNHDAMYWYRQDPGQGLRLIYYSQIVNDFQKGDIAEGYSVSREKKESFPLTVTSAQKNPTAFYLCASSPDRGRGNEQFFGPGTRLTVL.

At least ten counts were recorded for this clonotype. V is TRBV6-5 and J is TRBJ2-7; D is ambiguous. The germline CDR1 and CDR2 sequences are MNHEY and SVGAGI. This CDR3 has 13 amino acids. Trimming removed 0 bases from V and 3 bases from J, with 6 bases in between. Written as DNA, the CDR3 is TGTGCCAGCAGTTACTCAGTAGGCTACGAGCAGTACTTC. This encodes CASSYSVGYEQYF.

This clonotype has ten or more counts. The DNA is omitted, as the CDR3 cannot be located on it reliably, and the CDR3 follows TCRdb's listing. J is TRBJ1-4 and V is TRBV21-1; the table gives TRBD1 as D, unverified against the DNA. TRBV21-1 is a listed pseudogene. Inclusive of both ends, the CDR3 amounts to 16 amino acids. CDR3 loop: CASRPRWAGGNEKLFF.

This clonotype was observed a few times. The rearrangement uses TRBV6-2 or TRBV6-3 and TRBJ2-5, with D possibly being TRBD1 (5 bases). CDR3 length equals 15 residues. Trimming took 0 bases from V and 6 from J, leaving 14 bases between them. The germline CDR1 and CDR2 sequences are MNHEY and SVGEGT. DNA for the CDR3: TGTGCCAGCAGTTACTCGATAAGGGGCGCGAAGACCCAGTACTTC. Its protein is CASSYSIRGAKTQYF.

This clonotype turned up a few times. The genes are TRBV12-3 or TRBV12-4 and TRBJ2-6, with D perhaps matching TRBD1 (6 bases). Trimming took 7 bases from V and 2 from J, leaving 15 bases between them. The CDR3 is 16 amino acids. The CDR3 reads CASTPQGKAGANVLTF. CDR3 DNA sequence: TGTGCCAGCACGCCCCAGGGGAAGGCTGGGGCCAACGTCCTGACTTTC.

This clonotype was found a few times. The V call is TRBV5-5, the J call TRBJ2-1, with D possibly TRBD1 on 6 matching bases. The CDR3 totals 13 residues. Germline values: CDR1 SGHKS, CDR2 YYEKEE (reference sequence). Trimming took 1 base from V and 5 from J, leaving 7 bases between them. The CDR3, as DNA: TGTGCCAGCAGCTTGCCAGGGGACAATGAGCAGTTCTTC. Translating it yields CASSLPGDNEQFF.

This clonotype was seen a handful of times. The chain joins TRBV5-5 to TRBJ2-7, with 8 bases matching TRBD2. The CDR3 runs to 14 residues. J gave up 6 bases and V 4 bases, and 9 bases lay outside the gene matches. The germline CDR1 and CDR2 sequences are SGHKS and YYEKEE (reference sequence). The DNA for the CDR3 is TGTGCCAGCAGCAAGGAGCGGGAGCTCCCCGAGCAGTACTTC. Its translation: CASSKERELPEQYF.

This clonotype has more than one count but fewer than ten. The J gene is TRBJ2-1, the V gene TRBV7-6; TRBD2 matches 13 bases. The CDR3 sequence is 16 residues long. V dropped 5 bases and J dropped 7; count of bases not matched to a gene: 8. Germline V gives CDR1 SGHVS, CDR2 FNYEAQ. The CDR3 nucleotides are TGTGCCAGCAGCACCACCGGGACTAGCGGGATAAATGAGCAGTTCTTC. It encodes CASSTTGTSGINEQFF.